Each of the 19 T cell receptor beta chains below was sequenced from the same sample in a study of OX40 agonist ivuxolimab in advanced cancers. The protocol was immunoSEQ multiplex PCR, while the TCRdb copy is restricted to in-frame clones and leaves out a portion. This table holds roughly 20,000 clones, 76% found once. The specimen was CD4+ or CD8+ T cells sorted from blood, collected in a trial of the OX40 agonist ivuxolimab. These receptors were collected from an adult with an advanced solid tumor such as melanoma, head and neck, liver or kidney cancer.

The rearrangement uses TRBV6-5 and TRBJ2-6; TRBD1 might be the D (5 bases). V lost 5 bases to trimming and J lost 0 bases, with 5 bases between them. Germline CDR1 reads MNHEY; CDR2 reads SVGAGI. The CDR3 loop spans 14 amino acids. The CDR3 reads CASSGASGANVLTF. The CDR3, as DNA: TGTGCCAGCAGTGGGGCCTCTGGGGCCAACGTCCTGACTTTC.

V gene TRBV7-8 combines with J gene TRBJ1-3; tentatively, D is TRBD1 (5 bases). CDR3 length: 17 residues. Looked up from germline, CDR1 is SGHVS and CDR2 is FQNEAQ. Trimming shortened V by 1 base and J by 0 bases, and 13 bases separated the two germline ends. CDR3 sequence (DNA): TGTGCCAGCAGCTTAGGGGGGGTTGTAGGCTCTGGAAACACCATATATTTT. Translation: CASSLGGVVGSGNTIYF.

The chain is built from TRBV9 and TRBJ2-1; 7 nucleotides agree with TRBD2. Losses at the gene ends were 2 bases for V and 7 bases for J; bases not matched to a gene: 12. CDR3 length: 16 residues. Germline CDR1 and CDR2: SGDLS and YYNGEE. The CDR3 nucleotides read TGTGCCAGCAGCGTCTTCCGGGCGGGAGCTGGGAATGAGCAGTTCTTC. Protein product: CASSVFRAGAGNEQFF.

The gene calls are TRBV6-6 and TRBJ2-1; weak D call: TRBD1 (6 bases). The germline CDR1 and CDR2 sequences are MNHNY and SVGAGI (reference sequence). V dropped 6 bases and J dropped 0 bases, with 9 bases sitting between them. The CDR3 runs 14 residues. The CDR3 reads CASSQGSSYNEQFF. CDR3 nucleotides: TGTGCCAGCAGCCAGGGGAGCTCCTACAATGAGCAGTTCTTC.

V usage is TRBV6-6 and J usage is TRBJ2-7, with D hard to call. Germline-derived CDR1 and CDR2 are MNHNY and SVGAGI (reference sequence). The CDR3 covers 13 residues. V was cut by 0 bases and J by 5 bases, with 8 bases left in between. The CDR3 coding sequence is TGTGCCAGCAGTTACTCTGGCGGCCACGAGCAGTACTTC. Protein product: CASSYSGGHEQYF.

This clone has just a few counts. The V gene is TRBV7-2, the J gene TRBJ2-1; 12 nucleotides agree with TRBD2. Unmatched junction bases numbered 4, after V lost 5 bases and J lost 5 bases. This CDR3 is 15 amino acids long. The germline V gene encodes CDR1 SGHTA and CDR2 FQGNSA. DNA for the CDR3: TGTGCCAGCAGCCCCGGACTAGCGGGAAACAATGAGCAGTTCTTC. It codes for CASSPGLAGNNEQFF.

The V gene is TRBV6-5, the J gene TRBJ2-3; D is ambiguous. Trimming took off 10 bases at V and 2 bases at J, with 10 bases between the two ends. This CDR3 region has 12 residues. Germline V CDR1 and CDR2: MNHEY, SVGAGI. CDR3 in DNA: TGTGCCACAAACGAGGACACAGATACGCAGTATTTT. This gives the protein CATNEDTDTQYF.

This clone ranks as medium-sized (0.01 to 0.1%). This rearrangement joins TRBV27 to TRBJ2-4; 8 positions agree with TRBD2. The germline CDR1 and CDR2 sequences are MNHEY and SMNVEV (reference sequence). This CDR3 is built from 14 residues. With V trimmed by 10 bases and J by 1 base, 6 bases remained unmatched. CDR3 bases: TGTGCCACCCGCGGGGGGAGTGCCAAAAACATTCAGTACTTC. Translation: CATRGGSAKNIQYF.

This chain links TRBV7-9 with TRBJ2-7, with 7 positions matching TRBD2. The junction had 3 bases not matched to a gene; V was cut back by 3 bases and J by 4 bases. The CDR3 spans 13 residues. Germline CDR1 reads SEHNR; CDR2 reads FQNEAQ (reference sequence). This CDR3 is CASSLLADYEQYF. The CDR3 DNA follows: TGTGCCAGCAGCTTGCTAGCGGATTACGAGCAGTACTTC.

V and J are TRBV5-1 and TRBJ2-6, with TRBD1 matching 7 bases. The CDR3 has 17 residues. Trimming at V came to 4 bases and at J to 0 bases, leaving 7 bases not matched to a gene. Germline V CDR1 and CDR2: SGHRS, YFSETQ. The CDR3 DNA reads as TGCGCCAGCAGCATACGGGACAGCAACTCTGGGGCCAACGTCCTGACTTTC. This codes for CASSIRDSNSGANVLTF.

By frequency in the sample, this clone is medium-sized. The chain joins TRBV27 to TRBJ1-2; unclear D gene. CDR1 is MNHEY and CDR2 is SMNVEV in the germline V gene (reference sequence). Trimming took 2 bases from V and 7 from J, leaving 14 bases between them. This CDR3 comprises 14 residues. The CDR3 loop is CASSLSGLMSGYTF. In nucleotides, the CDR3 is TGTGCCAGCAGTTTAAGTGGCTTAATGAGTGGCTACACCTTC.

This clone is labeled as medium-sized. The V call is TRBV29-1, the J call TRBJ1-2; maybe TRBD1 (5 bases). CDR3 length equals 13 residues. Germline values: CDR1 SQVTM, CDR2 ANQGSEA. Trimming left V 1 base short and J 8 bases short, with 14 bases between. The CDR3 nucleotides are TGCAGCGTTGAAGGGGGCGACTCGGCCGGCTACACCTTC. Amino acid sequence: CSVEGGDSAGYTF.

The chain is built from TRBV19 and TRBJ1-1; no clear D gene. V was shortened by 6 bases and J by 6 bases, with 11 bases between the two germline ends. The CDR3 runs 12 residues. Germline CDR1 reads LNHDA; CDR2 reads SQIVND (reference sequence). As DNA, the CDR3 is TGTGCCAGTAGGGGGATTTTCGCTGAAGCTTTCTTT. Translation gives CASRGIFAEAFF.

This clone was detected a few times. The chain is built from TRBV18 and TRBJ2-1, with 13 bases fitting TRBD2. Germline lookup yields CDR1 KGHSH and CDR2 LQKENI. V lost 3 bases to trimming and J lost 7 bases; unmatched junction nucleotides: 3. The CDR3 totals 15 residues. The CDR3 nucleotides read TGTGCCAGCTCACCCGGACTAGCGGGAGAAAATGAGCAGTTCTTC. The encoded protein is CASSPGLAGENEQFF.

The rearrangement uses TRBV5-1 and TRBJ2-7, with TRBD1 matching over 9 bases. Germline V gene sequence: CDR1 SGHRS, CDR2 YFSETQ. This CDR3 is 13 amino acids long. V lost 3 bases and J lost 4; bases outside the gene matches: 2. DNA of the CDR3: TGCGCCAGCAGCTGGGGGACAGGGTACGAGCAGTACTTC. Encoded protein: CASSWGTGYEQYF. Full variable domain (rest looked up from reference TRBV5-1 and TRBJ2-7): KAGVTQTPRYLIKTRGQQVTLSCSPISGHRSVSWYQQTPGQGLQFLFEYFSETQRNKGNFPGRFSGRQFSNSRSEMNVSTLELGDSALYLCASSWGTGYEQYFGPGTRLTVT.

The CDR3 loop reads CASSLEGFREKLFF. In DNA form, the CDR3 reads TGTGCCAGCAGCTTAGAAGGGTTTCGGGAAAAACTGTTTTTT. V and J are TRBV7-9 and TRBJ1-4; D is unresolved. Germline loops: CDR1 SEHNR, CDR2 FQNEAQ (reference sequence). The germline V and J ends were trimmed by 1 base and 8 bases, with 11 bases remaining between them. The CDR3 is made up of 14 amino acids.

Only one count was recorded for this clone. The V gene is TRBV7-9, the J gene TRBJ2-3; 11 bases match TRBD2. The CDR3 totals 18 residues. The germline V gene has CDR1 SEHNR and CDR2 FQNEAQ (reference sequence). J lost 0 bases, V lost 4 bases, and 9 bases had no gene match. The CDR3 sequence is CASSSLQGLAASTDTQYF. DNA of the CDR3: TGTGCCAGCAGCTCCCTACAGGGACTAGCGGCTAGCACAGATACGCAGTATTTT. Combining the CDR3 with reference TRBV7-9 and TRBJ2-3 gives the whole variable domain DTGVSQNPRHKITKRGQNVTFRCDPISEHNRLYWYRQTLGQGPEFLTYFQNEAQLEKSRLLSDRFSAERPKGSFSTLEIQRTEQGDSAMYLCASSSLQGLAASTDTQYFGPGTRLTVL.

The rearrangement uses TRBV28 and TRBJ2-1; maybe TRBD2 (5 bases). Deletions cut 2 bases from V and 2 bases from J, with 10 bases between. The CDR3 totals 15 residues. Germline CDR1 MDHEN, CDR2 SYDVKM. The CDR3 loop reads CASSLIAEAYNEQFF. The CDR3 DNA reads as TGTGCCAGCAGTTTAATCGCGGAGGCCTACAATGAGCAGTTCTTC.

This clone was seen a single time. The V gene is TRBV7-9, the J gene TRBJ1-2; unclear D gene. Per the germline V gene, CDR1 is SEHNR and CDR2 is FQNEAQ (reference sequence). CDR3 length equals 15 residues. V dropped 5 bases and J dropped 4 bases, with 17 bases sitting between them. DNA of the CDR3: TGTGCCAGCAGCCCACTCGACCGGAATCTCTATGGCTACACCTTC. Translation: CASSPLDRNLYGYTF.